These T cell receptor beta chains were read from a single sample in a study of cytomegalovirus exposure and HLA in healthy donors. The method was immunoSEQ multiplex PCR; TCRdb's version includes in-frame clones alone and lacks a portion of them. The top ten hold 1.5% to 2% of the sample, which has about 200,000 clones, 79% seen once. Source material: PBMCs. Receptors originate from a man aged 50 to 59 in good health and CMV-seronegative. Both conserved end residues are part of each CDR3. The D gene is left open where the match is weak. The listing skips clone size in some rows; elsewhere it reads once, few, many or a size class.

clone_size: once
j_call: TRBJ2-5
d_call: TRBD1
v_call: TRBV28
cdr3_aa: CASSLDGTGIGQETQYF
cdr3_nt: TGTGCCAGCAGTTTAGACGGGACAGGAATAGGGCAAGAGACCCAGTACTTC

clone_size: .
j_call: TRBJ2-7
d_call: .
v_call: TRBV28
cdr3_aa: CASSLRASSYEQYF
cdr3_nt: TGTGCCAGCAGTTTGCGGGCCAGCTCCTACGAGCAGTACTTC

clone_size: .
j_call: TRBJ2-7
d_call: TRBD2
v_call: TRBV5-1
cdr3_aa: CASSLAGGIGEQYF
cdr3_nt: TGCGCCAGCAGCTTAGCGGGAGGTATCGGCGAGCAGTACTTC

clone_size: .
j_call: TRBJ1-2
d_call: TRBD1
v_call: TRBV30
cdr3_aa: CAWSVPGGFYGYTF
cdr3_nt: TGTGCCTGGAGTGTCCCAGGGGGATTCTATGGCTACACCTTC

clone_size: .
j_call: TRBJ1-4
d_call: TRBD1
v_call: TRBV5-5
cdr3_aa: CASTTEGGEYEKLFF
cdr3_nt: TGTGCCAGCACCACGGAAGGGGGCGAATATGAAAAACTGTTTTTT

clone_size: .
j_call: TRBJ2-1
d_call: .
v_call: TRBV29-1
cdr3_aa: CSVAGLHNEQFF
cdr3_nt: TGCAGCGTAGCAGGACTCCACAATGAGCAGTTCTTC

clone_size: .
j_call: TRBJ1-6
d_call: .
v_call: TRBV27
cdr3_aa: CASSSNNSPLHF
cdr3_nt: TGTGCCAGCAGTTCTAATAATTCACCCCTCCACTTT

clone_size: .
j_call: TRBJ2-5
d_call: .
v_call: TRBV28
cdr3_aa: CASAIRDSGPETQYF
cdr3_nt: TGTGCCAGCGCTATACGGGACTCTGGACCAGAGACCCAGTACTTC

clone_size: .
j_call: TRBJ2-5
d_call: .
v_call: TRBV5-1
cdr3_aa: CASSSQGSGETQYF
cdr3_nt: TGCGCCAGCAGCTCCCAGGGGAGCGGAGAGACCCAGTACTTC

clone_size: .
j_call: TRBJ1-2
d_call: .
v_call: TRBV28
cdr3_aa: CATMISPGGRAANYGYTF
cdr3_nt: TGTGCCACCATGATATCCCCGGGCGGGAGGGCTGCTAACTATGGCTACACCTTC

clone_size: .
j_call: TRBJ2-4
d_call: TRBD2
v_call: TRBV19
cdr3_aa: CASSIAGGRNSAGAKNIQYF
cdr3_nt: TGTGCCAGTAGTATAGCTGGCGGGAGAAATAGTGCTGGGGCCAAAAACATTCAGTACTTC

clone_size: .
j_call: TRBJ2-7
d_call: .
v_call: TRBV7-9
cdr3_aa: CASSLTKGGQYF
cdr3_nt: TGTGCCAGCAGCTTAACGAAGGGAGGGCAGTACTTC

clone_size: .
j_call: TRBJ2-7
d_call: .
v_call: TRBV27
cdr3_aa: CASSYAWGDTSYEQYF
cdr3_nt: TGTGCCAGCAGTTACGCCTGGGGAGACACTAGCTACGAGCAGTACTTC